Following are 10 T cell receptor beta chains from one sample sequenced in a study of cytomegalovirus exposure and HLA in healthy donors. PCR used 60 Vbeta primers and 13 Jbeta primers. TCRdb's copy holds only in-frame clones and misses some; the assay was immunoSEQ multiplex PCR. This table holds some 150,000 clones, roughly two thirds found once. The specimen sequenced was PBMCs. The receptor source for this set is a woman aged 30 to 39 in good health and CMV-seronegative.

The J gene is TRBJ2-6, the V gene TRBV7-3; 8 bases match TRBD2. The germline CDR1 and CDR2 sequences are SGHTA and FQGTGA. Trimming at V came to 7 bases and at J to 3 bases, leaving 5 bases not matched to a gene. The CDR3 is made up of 15 amino acids. The CDR3: CASTSAGGGANVLTF. The CDR3 region has the DNA TGTGCCAGCACCTCCGCGGGAGGTGGGGCCAACGTCCTGACTTTC. Drawing the rest from reference TRBV7-3 and TRBJ2-6, the complete variable domain is GAGVSQTPSNKVTEKGKYVELRCDPISGHTALYWYRQSLGQGPEFLIYFQGTGAADDSGLPNDRFFAVRPEGSVSTLKIQRTERGDSAVYLCASTSAGGGANVLTFGAGSRLTVL.

This chain uses TRBV7-2 with TRBJ1-5; 7 nucleotides line up with TRBD1. The J segment lost 6 bases and the V segment lost 1 base, leaving 6 bases of the junction unmatched. Germline-derived CDR1 and CDR2 are SGHTA and FQGNSA. CDR3 size: 15 residues. CDR3 residues: CASSLESTGAQPQHF. The CDR3 DNA reads TGTGCCAGCAGCTTAGAAAGCACAGGGGCTCAGCCCCAGCATTTT.

CDR3 protein: CASTDRSLSYNEQFF. The DNA for the CDR3 is TGTGCCAGCACAGACAGGTCGCTCTCCTACAATGAGCAGTTCTTC. The V call is TRBV2, the J call TRBJ2-1, with D maybe TRBD1 (6 bases). The CDR3 sequence is 15 residues long. V lost 7 bases, J lost 0 bases, and 13 bases lay in between. Germline CDR1 and CDR2: SNHLY and FYNNEI.

The chain is built from TRBV5-6 and TRBJ1-2; D might be TRBD1 (5 bases). This CDR3 is 15 amino acids long. V lost 3 bases and J 4 bases, leaving 16 bases between the germline ends. CDR1 and CDR2 from the germline V gene are SGHDT and YYEEEE. The DNA for the CDR3 is TGTGCCAGCAGCTCTTGGGCCGATAGGGGCTATGGCTACACCTTC. It specifies CASSSWADRGYGYTF.

This sequence joins TRBV2 and TRBJ1-5; TRBD1 matches at 8 bases. V was pared by 2 bases and J by 5 bases, with 2 bases of the junction left unmatched. Germline V gene lookup returns CDR1 SNHLY and CDR2 FYNNEI. The CDR3 covers 14 residues. The CDR3 coding sequence is TGTGCCAGCAGTGAATTACAGGGGGATCAGCCCCAGCATTTT. It encodes CASSELQGDQPQHF.

The chain couples TRBV28 to TRBJ2-2; D perhaps matches TRBD1 (6 bases). The germline V gene has CDR1 MDHEN and CDR2 SYDVKM. Trimming took off 6 bases at V and 5 bases at J, with 16 bases between the two ends. This CDR3 has 15 residues. The CDR3 DNA sequence: TGTGCCAGCAGAGGACCGGGACAAGCAACCGGGGAGCTGTTTTTT. Translation: CASRGPGQATGELFF.

The rearrangement uses TRBV5-1 and TRBJ2-5; no firm D call. CDR3 length: 14 amino acids. Germline CDR1 and CDR2: SGHRS and YFSETQ. V shed 3 bases and J shed 5 bases, with 14 bases lying between them. The CDR3 bases are TGCGCCAGCAGCTCATTGACGGGTCAGGAGACCCAGTACTTC. It codes for CASSSLTGQETQYF.

The chain joins TRBV6-5 to TRBJ1-1; D remains ambiguous. Germline CDR1 and CDR2: MNHEY and SVGAGI. The CDR3 is 14 amino acids. Trimming cost V 4 bases and J 0 bases, with 9 bases left between them. CDR3 sequence (DNA): TGTGCCAGCAGTTCGCGCCCATTGAACACTGAAGCTTTCTTT. Amino acids: CASSSRPLNTEAFF.

This clone has just a few counts. The chain is built from TRBV2 and TRBJ2-7; tentatively, D is TRBD1 (6 bases). The germline V gene encodes CDR1 SNHLY and CDR2 FYNNEI. The CDR3 covers 14 residues. V gave up 8 bases and J gave up 2 bases, with 16 bases separating them. The CDR3 region has the DNA TGTGCCAGCGTCGATCAGGGACATCCCTACGAGCAGTACTTC. Translated, it gives CASVDQGHPYEQYF.

J is TRBJ1-6 and V is TRBV4-1; weak D call: TRBD1 (6 bases). Germline CDR1 MGHRA, CDR2 YSYEKL. The CDR3 totals 17 residues. The germline V and J ends were trimmed by 0 bases and 9 bases, with 18 bases remaining between them. CDR3 coding DNA: TGCGCCAGCAGCCAAGAGAGGAATACAGGGATAAGTTCACCCCTCCACTTT. It is translated as CASSQERNTGISSPLHF.